A selection of T cell receptor beta chains follows, all from one sample in a study of blood T cell repertoires in COVID-19. Libraries were prepared by immunoSEQ multiplex PCR; TCRdb keeps only in-frame clonotypes and omits some of them. Of about 170,000 clones listed, approximately 88% were seen once; the top ten hold roughly a tenth. Sequencing was carried out using peripheral blood. These receptors all stem from a woman older than 75 with active or convalescent COVID-19. Both conserved end residues are part of each CDR3. D genes are given only for firm matches. Size values are once, few and many counts, or a class for expanded clones, and some rows have none.

CASSSRQIITYEQYF | TGTGCCAGCAGTAGTCGACAGATCATTACCTACGAGCAGTACTTC | 15 | TRBJ2-7 | NA | TRBV6-2/TRBV6-3 | NA
CASSQGTGNKGYTF | TGCGCCAGCAGCCAAGGTACAGGGAATAAGGGCTACACCTTC | 14 | TRBJ1-2 | NA | TRBV4-1 | NA
CASISTTGEQFF | TGTGCCAGCATTTCCACAACAGGGGAGCAGTTCTTC | 12 | TRBJ2-1 | NA | TRBV6-5 | NA
CASSSISSGNTEAFF | TGTGCCAGCAGTAGTATAAGCAGCGGGAACACTGAAGCTTTCTTT | 15 | TRBJ1-1 | NA | TRBV25-1 | NA
CASSPTTSDQPQHF | TGTGCCAGCAGCCCGACTACCAGTGATCAGCCCCAGCATTTT | 14 | TRBJ1-5 | NA | TRBV3-1/TRBV3-2 | NA
CASSLAAGLKGYTF | TGTGCCAGCAGCTTAGCGGCGGGTTTAAAGGGCTACACCTTC | 14 | TRBJ1-2 | NA | TRBV7-9 | NA
CASSPRDRVTEAFF | TGTGCCAGCAGCCCCCGGGACAGGGTCACTGAAGCTTTCTTT | 14 | TRBJ1-1 | TRBD1 | TRBV11-2 | NA
CASRVQGGETQYF | TGTGCCAGCAGGGTACAGGGGGGAGAGACCCAGTACTTC | 13 | TRBJ2-5 | TRBD1 | TRBV6-6 | NA
CASTTTGYGGELFF | TGTGCCAGTACCACGACAGGGTACGGCGGGGAGCTGTTTTTT | 14 | TRBJ2-2 | TRBD1 | TRBV19 | NA
CASPRKWDGYTF | TGTGCCAGCCCCAGGAAATGGGATGGCTACACCTTC | 12 | TRBJ1-2 | NA | TRBV27 | NA
CSVEVAGYYEQYF | TGCAGCGTTGAAGTGGCAGGTTACTACGAGCAGTACTTC | 13 | TRBJ2-7 | NA | TRBV29-1 | NA
CASSKDRSTDTQYF | TGTGCCAGCAGTAAAGACAGGTCCACAGATACGCAGTATTTT | 14 | TRBJ2-3 | NA | TRBV2 | few
CAWSPTANQPQHF | TGTGCCTGGAGTCCCACAGCCAATCAGCCCCAGCATTTT | 13 | TRBJ1-5 | NA | TRBV30 | NA
CASSQVLEIAGNTGELFF | TGTGCCAGCAGCCAAGTTCTTGAGATAGCGGGGAATACCGGGGAGCTGTTTTTT | 18 | TRBJ2-2 | TRBD2 | TRBV3-1/TRBV3-2 | NA
CAWVPGLYTQYF | TGTGCCTGGGTACCTGGGCTCTATACGCAGTATTTT | 12 | TRBJ2-3 | NA | TRBV30 | NA
CASSQGAGVVNTEAFF | TGCGCCAGCAGCCAAGGAGCAGGGGTGGTGAACACTGAAGCTTTCTTT | 16 | TRBJ1-1 | NA | TRBV4-3 | NA
CASSLENRNEKLFF | TGCGCCAGCAGCTTGGAAAACAGAAATGAAAAACTGTTTTTT | 14 | TRBJ1-4 | NA | TRBV5-1 | NA
CASSQSPKWGPGGYTF | TGTGCCAGCAGCCAGAGCCCTAAATGGGGGCCCGGTGGCTACACCTTC | 16 | TRBJ1-2 | NA | TRBV4-2 | NA
CSASTGGTYGYTF | TGCAGTGCTAGTACAGGGGGAACCTATGGCTACACCTTC | 13 | TRBJ1-2 | TRBD1 | TRBV20-1 | few
CASSAWEEAAYEQYF | TGTGCCAGCTCGGCCTGGGAAGAAGCGGCCTACGAGCAGTACTTC | 15 | TRBJ2-7 | NA | TRBV18 | NA
CASSIQGLGNQPQHF | TGTGCCAGTAGTATACAGGGGCTGGGCAATCAGCCCCAGCATTTT | 15 | TRBJ1-5 | NA | TRBV19 | NA
CASSPSPGQGVDEQFF | TGTGCCAGCAGCCCATCGCCGGGACAGGGGGTCGATGAGCAGTTCTTC | 16 | TRBJ2-1 | TRBD1 | TRBV7-3 | once
CASSQGGGGIYGYTF | TGTGCCAGCAGCCAGGGAGGTGGGGGGATCTATGGCTACACCTTC | 15 | TRBJ1-2 | NA | TRBV4-2 | NA
CASSETVAGEQFF | TGCGCCAGCAGTGAGACTGTAGCGGGGGAGCAGTTCTTC | 13 | TRBJ2-1 | TRBD2 | TRBV10-1 | NA
CASSWTGSVYNEQFF | TGTGCCAGCAGTTGGACAGGGTCGGTCTACAATGAGCAGTTCTTC | 15 | TRBJ2-1 | TRBD1 | TRBV6-5 | NA
CASSLDGRRDTEAFF | TGTGCCAGCAGCTTAGATGGGAGGAGAGACACTGAAGCTTTCTTT | 15 | TRBJ1-1 | NA | TRBV7-2 | NA
CASSARQGTDTQYF | TGTGCCAGCAGCGCCAGACAGGGCACAGATACGCAGTATTTT | 14 | TRBJ2-3 | NA | TRBV5-8 | NA
CASRPSGGSNEKLFF | TGTGCCAGCAGACCCTCTGGGGGGTCGAATGAAAAACTGTTTTTT | 15 | TRBJ1-4 | NA | TRBV6-6 | NA
CASSLIRNTEAFF | TGTGCCAGCAGTTTAATCAGGAACACTGAAGCTTTCTTT | 13 | TRBJ1-1 | NA | TRBV6-2/TRBV6-3 | NA
CASSHGASNQPQHF | TGTGCCAGCAGCCACGGAGCTAGCAATCAGCCCCAGCATTTT | 14 | TRBJ1-5 | NA | TRBV3-1/TRBV3-2 | NA
CASEILVGITNTEAFF | TGTGCCAGCGAAATACTGGTGGGCATAACCAACACTGAAGCTTTCTTT | 16 | TRBJ1-1 | NA | TRBV5-6 | NA
CASSQGAGDSYNEQFF | TGTGCCAGCAGCCAAGGAGCGGGGGACTCCTACAATGAGCAGTTCTTC | 16 | TRBJ2-1 | TRBD2 | TRBV3-1/TRBV3-2 | NA
CASKPDSNTEAFF | TGTGCCAGTAAACCCGACAGTAACACTGAAGCTTTCTTT | 13 | TRBJ1-1 | NA | TRBV19 | NA
CASSQESRTGNEQYF | TGCGCCAGCAGCCAAGAGTCCCGGACAGGGAACGAGCAGTACTTC | 15 | TRBJ2-7 | TRBD1 | TRBV4-3 | NA
CASETGGGLGNTEAFF | TGTGCCAGTGAGACAGGGGGAGGTTTAGGGAACACTGAAGCTTTCTTT | 16 | TRBJ1-1 | TRBD1 | TRBV27 | NA
CASSPGAGGSYNEQFF | TGTGCCAGCAGCCCGGGGGCGGGGGGTTCCTACAATGAGCAGTTCTTC | 16 | TRBJ2-1 | TRBD2 | TRBV7-6 | NA
CASSTLERQGGSAFF | TGTGCCAGCAGCACACTCGAAAGGCAGGGAGGTTCGGCTTTCTTT | 15 | TRBJ1-1 | NA | TRBV6-5 | NA
CASSQDWTGKGYTF | TGTGCCAGCAGCCAAGACTGGACAGGGAAGGGCTACACCTTC | 14 | TRBJ1-2 | TRBD1 | TRBV14 | NA
CASRPGTDYNEQFF | TGTGCCAGTAGACCCGGGACAGATTACAATGAGCAGTTCTTC | 14 | TRBJ2-1 | TRBD1 | TRBV19 | once
CASSFSVAGGSNEQFF | TGTGCCAGCAGCTTCTCCGTAGCGGGGGGAAGCAATGAGCAGTTCTTC | 16 | TRBJ2-1 | TRBD2 | TRBV7-2 | NA
CASSMAQGVINTEAFF | TGTGCCAGTAGTATGGCCCAGGGGGTAATCAACACTGAAGCTTTCTTT | 16 | TRBJ1-1 | TRBD1 | TRBV19 | NA
CASRPREAAEKLFF | TGTGCCAGCAGACCACGGGAAGCGGCGGAAAAACTGTTTTTT | 14 | TRBJ1-4 | NA | TRBV2 | NA
CASSYYDTSSNQPQHF | TGTGCCAGCAGTTACTATGACACCTCTAGCAATCAGCCCCAGCATTTT | 16 | TRBJ1-5 | NA | TRBV6-2/TRBV6-3 | NA
CASSLRLAGGDEQYF | TGTGCCAGCAGCTTACGACTAGCGGGGGGGGACGAGCAGTACTTC | 15 | TRBJ2-7 | TRBD2 | TRBV13 | NA
CASTFSSYNSPLHF | TGTGCCAGCACCTTCAGCTCCTATAATTCACCCCTCCACTTT | 14 | TRBJ1-6 | NA | TRBV27 | NA
CASSRGQGFSDTQYF | TGTGCCAGCAGTCGCGGACAGGGGTTTTCAGATACGCAGTATTTT | 15 | TRBJ2-3 | TRBD1 | TRBV27 | NA
CASSLTMTGSSYNEQFF | TGCGCCAGCAGCTTGACGATGACAGGCAGCTCCTACAATGAGCAGTTCTTC | 17 | TRBJ2-1 | NA | TRBV4-1 | NA
CASSLSAGGIYEQYF | TGTGCCAGCAGTTTATCGGCAGGGGGGATCTACGAGCAGTACTTC | 15 | TRBJ2-7 | NA | TRBV27 | NA
CASLAGGPSGIQYF | TGTGCCAGCCTAGCGGGGGGGCCAAGTGGCATTCAGTACTTC | 14 | TRBJ2-4 | TRBD2 | TRBV6-5 | NA
CASSPSGTGLSTDTQYF | TGTGCCAGCAGCCCCTCCGGGACAGGGCTTAGCACAGATACGCAGTATTTT | 17 | TRBJ2-3 | TRBD1 | TRBV7-9 | NA
CASSTGTGAYEQYF | TGTGCCAGCAGTACCGGGACAGGGGCTTACGAGCAGTACTTC | 14 | TRBJ2-7 | TRBD1 | TRBV6-2/TRBV6-3 | NA
CASSLGTAKDGYTF | TGTGCCAGCAGCTTAGGGACAGCGAAGGATGGCTACACCTTC | 14 | TRBJ1-2 | TRBD1 | TRBV5-6 | NA
CASRITVQGSVAFF | TGTGCCAGCAGGATCACAGTACAGGGATCGGTCGCTTTCTTT | 14 | TRBJ1-1 | NA | TRBV27 | once